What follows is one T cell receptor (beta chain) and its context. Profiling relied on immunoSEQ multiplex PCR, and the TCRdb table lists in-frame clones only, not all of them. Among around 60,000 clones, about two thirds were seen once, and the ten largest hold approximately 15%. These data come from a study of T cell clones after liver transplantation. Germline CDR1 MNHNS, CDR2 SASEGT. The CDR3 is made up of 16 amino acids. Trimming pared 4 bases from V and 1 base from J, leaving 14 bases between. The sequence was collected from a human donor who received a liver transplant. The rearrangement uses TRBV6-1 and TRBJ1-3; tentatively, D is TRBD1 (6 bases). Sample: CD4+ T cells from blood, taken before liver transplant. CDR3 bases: TGTGCCAGCAGTGCCATCCATACAGGGTCTGGAAACACCATATATTTT. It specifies CASSAIHTGSGNTIYF.